Only one count was recorded for the clone carrying this T cell receptor beta chain. V was clipped by 1 base and J by 5 bases, with 11 bases between them. This CDR3 is built from 14 residues. CDR1 is SQVTM, CDR2 ANQGSEA, per germline. TCRdb re-called the 5' RACE reads through MiXCR, storing one row per CDR3 protein. The sample records under 600,000 distinct CDR3 sequences, about 13% being singletons. This entry belongs to a study of T cells after yellow fever vaccination. The receptor's source is a man under 40 who received the YFV17D yellow fever vaccine. The chain uses TRBV29-1 and TRBJ2-2; D is unresolved. The source was PBMCs, collected on the day of the yellow fever booster vaccination. The CDR3 region is CSVEGPRATGELFF. DNA for the CDR3: TGCAGCGTTGAAGGGCCTCGGGCGACCGGGGAGCTGTTTTTT.